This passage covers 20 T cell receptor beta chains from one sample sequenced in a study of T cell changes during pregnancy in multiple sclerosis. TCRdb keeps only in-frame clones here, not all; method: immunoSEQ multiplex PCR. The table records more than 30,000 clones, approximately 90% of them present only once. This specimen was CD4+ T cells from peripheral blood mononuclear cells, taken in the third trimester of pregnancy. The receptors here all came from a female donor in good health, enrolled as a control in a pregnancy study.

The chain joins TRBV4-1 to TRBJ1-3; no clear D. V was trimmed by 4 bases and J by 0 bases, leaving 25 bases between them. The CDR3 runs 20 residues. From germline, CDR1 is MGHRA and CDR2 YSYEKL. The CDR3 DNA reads TGCGCCAGCAGCCCTTGGACTAGCAGTTTTGGTTCGAACTCTGGAAACACCATATATTTT. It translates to CASSPWTSSFGSNSGNTIYF.

CDR3 coding DNA: TGTGCCAGCAGCTTAGAAAATAGCGGGAGTGAGTTCTTC. Amino acid sequence: CASSLENSGSEFF. The rearrangement joins TRBV11-2 to TRBJ2-1, with TRBD2 matching 9 bases. The germline V gene has CDR1 SGHAT and CDR2 FQNNGV. J lost 14 bases, V lost 0 bases, and 5 bases had no gene match. The CDR3 has 13 amino acids. The complete variable domain, with remaining parts taken from reference TRBV11-2 and TRBJ2-1, reads EAGVAQSPRYKIIEKRQSVAFWCNPISGHATLYWYQQILGQGPKLLIQFQNNGVVDDSQLPKDRFSAERLKGVDSTLKIQPAKLEDSAVYLCASSLENSGSEFFGPGTRLTVL.

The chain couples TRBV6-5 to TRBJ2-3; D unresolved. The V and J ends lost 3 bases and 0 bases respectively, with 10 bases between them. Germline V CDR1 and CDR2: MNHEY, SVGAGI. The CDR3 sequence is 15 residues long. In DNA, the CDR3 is TGTGCCAGCAGTTATAATGACAAAAGCACAGATACGCAGTATTTT. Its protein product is CASSYNDKSTDTQYF.

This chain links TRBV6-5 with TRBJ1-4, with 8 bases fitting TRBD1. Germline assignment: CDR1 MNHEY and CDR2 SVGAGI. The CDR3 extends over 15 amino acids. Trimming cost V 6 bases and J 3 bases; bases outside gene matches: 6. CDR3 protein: CASRPGTGSNEKLFF. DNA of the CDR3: TGTGCCAGCAGACCCGGGACAGGCTCTAATGAAAAACTGTTTTTT.

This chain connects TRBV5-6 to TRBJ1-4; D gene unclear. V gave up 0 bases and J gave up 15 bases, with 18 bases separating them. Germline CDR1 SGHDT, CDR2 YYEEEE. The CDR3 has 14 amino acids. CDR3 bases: TGTGCCAGCAGCTTGGGGCGACTGGCTGGAGTGATGTTTTTT. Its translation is CASSLGRLAGVMFF.

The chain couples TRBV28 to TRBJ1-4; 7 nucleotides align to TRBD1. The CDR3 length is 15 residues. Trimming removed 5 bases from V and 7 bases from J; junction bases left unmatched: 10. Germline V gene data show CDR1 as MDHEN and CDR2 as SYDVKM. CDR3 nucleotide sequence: TGTGCCAGCAGTCGCCGGACAGGCGGGGTTGAAAAACTGTTTTTT. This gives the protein CASSRRTGGVEKLFF.

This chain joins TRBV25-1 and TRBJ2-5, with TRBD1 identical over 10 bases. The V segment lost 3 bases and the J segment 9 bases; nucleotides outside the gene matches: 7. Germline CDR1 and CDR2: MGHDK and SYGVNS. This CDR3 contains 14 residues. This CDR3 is CASSEGQGPLAQYF. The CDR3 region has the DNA TGTGCCAGCAGTGAGGGACAGGGGCCTTTGGCCCAGTACTTC. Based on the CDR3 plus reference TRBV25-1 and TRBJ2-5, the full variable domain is EADIYQTPRYLVIGTGKKITLECSQTMGHDKMYWYQQDPGMELHLIHYSYGVNSTEKGDLSSESTVSRIRTEHFPLTLESARPSHTSQYLCASSEGQGPLAQYFGPGTRLLVL.

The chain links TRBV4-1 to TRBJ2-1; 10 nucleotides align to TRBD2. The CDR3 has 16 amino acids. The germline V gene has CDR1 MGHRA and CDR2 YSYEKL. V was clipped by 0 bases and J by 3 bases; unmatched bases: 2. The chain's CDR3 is CASSQDASGGYNEQFF. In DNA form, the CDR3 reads TGCGCCAGCAGCCAAGATGCTAGCGGGGGCTACAATGAGCAGTTCTTC.

The CDR3, as DNA: TGTGCCAGCAGACTAGGAGCGGGGGACACTGAAGCTTTCTTT. Amino acid sequence: CASRLGAGDTEAFF. The chain carries TRBV7-2 and TRBJ1-1, with D perhaps TRBD1 (5 bases). V was trimmed by 6 bases and J by 3 bases, leaving 14 bases between them. The germline CDR1 and CDR2 sequences are SGHTA and FQGNSA. CDR3 length equals 14 residues.

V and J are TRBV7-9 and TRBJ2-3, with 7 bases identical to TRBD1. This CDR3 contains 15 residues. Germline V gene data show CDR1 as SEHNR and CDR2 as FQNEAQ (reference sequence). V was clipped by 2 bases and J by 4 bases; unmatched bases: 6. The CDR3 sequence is CASSLMTGNPDTQYF. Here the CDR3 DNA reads TGTGCCAGCAGCTTAATGACAGGGAACCCAGATACGCAGTATTTT.

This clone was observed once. The CDR3 loop is CASRLAGGPHTGELFF. The CDR3 DNA reads TGTGCCAGCAGGCTAGCGGGAGGGCCGCACACCGGGGAGCTGTTTTTT. This sequence joins TRBV27 and TRBJ2-2; the match to TRBD2 covers 12 bases. Trimming cost V 6 bases and J 3 bases; bases outside gene matches: 5. Germline assignment: CDR1 MNHEY and CDR2 SMNVEV (reference sequence). CDR3 length equals 16 residues.

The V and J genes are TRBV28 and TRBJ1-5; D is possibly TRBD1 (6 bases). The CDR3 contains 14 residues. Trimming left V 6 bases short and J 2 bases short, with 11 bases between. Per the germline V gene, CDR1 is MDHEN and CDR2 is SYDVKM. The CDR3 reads CASSLGGGNQPQHF. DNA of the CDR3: TGTGCCAGCAGCCTAGGGGGGGGCAATCAGCCCCAGCATTTT.

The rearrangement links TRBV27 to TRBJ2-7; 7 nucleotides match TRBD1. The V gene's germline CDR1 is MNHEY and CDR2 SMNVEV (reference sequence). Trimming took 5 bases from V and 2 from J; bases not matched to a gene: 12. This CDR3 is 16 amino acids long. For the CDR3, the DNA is TGTGCCAGCAGTCAGCTAAACACTAGGGGGCCCTACGAGCAGTACTTC. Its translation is CASSQLNTRGPYEQYF.

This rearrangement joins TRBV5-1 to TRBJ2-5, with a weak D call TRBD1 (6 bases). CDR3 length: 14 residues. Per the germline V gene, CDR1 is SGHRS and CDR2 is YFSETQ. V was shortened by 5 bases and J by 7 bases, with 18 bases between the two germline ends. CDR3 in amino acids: CASRGALGTGTQYF. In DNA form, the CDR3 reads TGCGCCAGCAGGGGGGCCCTAGGAACGGGGACCCAGTACTTC.

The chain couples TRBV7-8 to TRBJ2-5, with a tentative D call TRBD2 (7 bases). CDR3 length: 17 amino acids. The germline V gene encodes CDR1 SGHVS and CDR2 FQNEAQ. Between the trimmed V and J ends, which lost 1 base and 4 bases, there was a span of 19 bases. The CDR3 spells CASSLELGGALPETQYF. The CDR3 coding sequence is TGTGCCAGCAGCTTAGAACTGGGGGGGGCACTCCCAGAGACCCAGTACTTC.

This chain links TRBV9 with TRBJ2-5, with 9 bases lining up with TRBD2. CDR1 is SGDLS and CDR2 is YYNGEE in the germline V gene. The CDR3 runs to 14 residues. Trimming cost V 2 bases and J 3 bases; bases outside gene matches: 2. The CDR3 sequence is CASSVAGGKETQYF. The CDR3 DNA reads TGTGCCAGCAGCGTGGCGGGGGGGAAAGAGACCCAGTACTTC.

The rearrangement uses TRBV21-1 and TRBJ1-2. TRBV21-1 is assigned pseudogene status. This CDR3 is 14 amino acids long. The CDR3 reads CASNPGDTRYGYTF. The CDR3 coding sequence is TGTGCCAGCAACCCGGGGGATACCCGTTATGGCTACACCTTC.

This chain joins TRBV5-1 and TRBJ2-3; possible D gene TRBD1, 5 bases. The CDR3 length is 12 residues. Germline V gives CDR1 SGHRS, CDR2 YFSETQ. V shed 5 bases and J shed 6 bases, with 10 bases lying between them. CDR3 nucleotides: TGCGCCAGCAGGTCGTCAGGGGATACGCAGTATTTT. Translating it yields CASRSSGDTQYF.

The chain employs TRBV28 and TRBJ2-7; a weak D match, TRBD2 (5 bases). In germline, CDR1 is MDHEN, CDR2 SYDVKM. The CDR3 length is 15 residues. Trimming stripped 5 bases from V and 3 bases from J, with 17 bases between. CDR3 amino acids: CASSPGGARDYEQYF. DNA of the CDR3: TGTGCCAGCAGTCCCGGAGGAGCTAGGGACTACGAGCAGTACTTC.

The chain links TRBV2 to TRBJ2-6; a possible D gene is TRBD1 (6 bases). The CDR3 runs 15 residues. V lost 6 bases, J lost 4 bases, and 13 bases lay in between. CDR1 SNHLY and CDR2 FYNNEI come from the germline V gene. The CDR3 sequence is CASRIRGSGANVLTF. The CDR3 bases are TGTGCCAGCAGAATAAGGGGGTCCGGGGCCAACGTCCTGACTTTC.